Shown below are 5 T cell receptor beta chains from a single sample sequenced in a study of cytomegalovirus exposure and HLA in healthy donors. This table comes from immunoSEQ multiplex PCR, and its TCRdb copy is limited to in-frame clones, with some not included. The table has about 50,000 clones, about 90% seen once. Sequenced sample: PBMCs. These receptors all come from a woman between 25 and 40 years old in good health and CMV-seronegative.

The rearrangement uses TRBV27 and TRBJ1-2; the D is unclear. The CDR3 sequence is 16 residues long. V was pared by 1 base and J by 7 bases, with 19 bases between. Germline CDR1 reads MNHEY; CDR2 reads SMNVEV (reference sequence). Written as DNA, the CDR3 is TGTGCCAGCAGTTTATTCCCCGACGAAACGCCGGGTGGCTACACCTTC. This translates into CASSLFPDETPGGYTF.

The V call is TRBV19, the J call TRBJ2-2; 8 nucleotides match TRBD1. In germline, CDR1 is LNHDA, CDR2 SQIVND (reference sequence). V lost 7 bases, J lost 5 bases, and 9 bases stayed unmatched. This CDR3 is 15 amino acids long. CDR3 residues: CASMEGQGYTGELFF. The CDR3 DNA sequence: TGTGCCAGTATGGAAGGACAGGGCTATACCGGGGAGCTGTTTTTT.

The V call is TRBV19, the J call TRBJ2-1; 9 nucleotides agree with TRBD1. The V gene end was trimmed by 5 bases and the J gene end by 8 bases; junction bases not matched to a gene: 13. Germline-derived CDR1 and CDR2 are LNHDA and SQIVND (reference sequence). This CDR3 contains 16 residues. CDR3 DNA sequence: TGTGCCAGTAGTTTACGGACAGGGGTGGCAATTTATGAGCAGTTCTTC. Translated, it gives CASSLRTGVAIYEQFF.

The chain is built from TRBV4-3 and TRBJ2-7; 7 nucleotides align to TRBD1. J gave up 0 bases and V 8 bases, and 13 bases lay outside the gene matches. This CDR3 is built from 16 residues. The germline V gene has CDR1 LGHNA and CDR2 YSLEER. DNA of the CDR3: TGCGCCAGCGCCCTGGCTACGGGACAGAACTCCTACGAGCAGTACTTC. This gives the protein CASALATGQNSYEQYF.

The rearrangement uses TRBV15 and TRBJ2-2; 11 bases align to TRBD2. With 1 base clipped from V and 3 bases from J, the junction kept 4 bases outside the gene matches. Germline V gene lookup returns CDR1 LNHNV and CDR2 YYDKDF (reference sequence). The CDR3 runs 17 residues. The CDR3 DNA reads TGTGCCACCAGCAGAGGGCGACTAGCGGGGCACACCGGGGAGCTGTTTTTT. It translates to CATSRGRLAGHTGELFF.